The 11 T cell receptor beta chains below were found in one sample sequenced in a study of tumor-infiltrating lymphocytes in primary liver carcinoma. Priming with a constant-region primer yielded TCR beta cDNA from about 450 ng total RNA. Libraries for TCR beta were built through three nested multiplex PCR rounds, which together made up a slightly modified ARM-PCR procedure. TRBV1-TRBV30 forward and Cbeta reverse primers drove the first two roughly 10-cycle rounds. In TCRdb, the multiplex PCR reads were re-called with MiXCR into one record per CDR3 protein. Among around 50,000 distinct CDR3 sequences, about 80% were seen once, and the ten largest hold about 30%. DNA and RNA were both co-extracted from about 20-30 mg of bulk tissue that had not been sorted. The source material was liver tumor tissue from sampling region 3. The subset is: tumor region T3, left-lateral pole. Source of these receptors: a man aged 40-55 years with primary liver carcinoma and hepatitis B virus infection.

About this clonotype itself: Relative to the germline gene, one junction end is altered; a read error may explain this. V and J are TRBV6-1 and TRBJ2-3; D perhaps matches TRBD2 (5 bases). The CDR3 loop spans 11 amino acids. The germline gives CDR1 MNHNS, CDR2 SASEGT. As DNA, the CDR3 is TGTGTCAGCGGTGAACGGCATACGCAGTATTTC. Translated, it gives CVSGERHTQYF.

As for this clonotype: An end of the junction differs from the germline gene, which may be a read error. CDR3 nucleotides: TGTGCCAGCAGTTACGCGGGACCCCGGGATGTGGCTGAAGGTTTCTTT. Amino acid sequence: CASSYAGPRDVAEGFF. This chain links TRBV6-5 with TRBJ1-1, with a tentative D call TRBD1 (5 bases). Germline CDR1 is MNHEY and CDR2 is SVGAGI. This CDR3 has 16 amino acids.

Of note for this clonotype: One end of the junction fails to match germline, which may point to a read error. The V call is TRBV7-2, the J call TRBJ2-2; 8 bases map to TRBD2. The CDR3 runs 17 residues. Germline CDR1 and CDR2: SGHTA and FQGNSA. The DNA for the CDR3 is TGTGCCATCAGCTTATACGGAGGACTAGCTAACACCGGGAAGCTGTTTTTT. Its translation: CAISLYGGLANTGKLFF.

On this clonotype itself: The junction shows a germline mismatch at one end, possibly a read error. The rearrangement links TRBV12-3 or TRBV12-4 to TRBJ1-5; 8 positions match TRBD1. The CDR3 totals 13 residues. The CDR3 sequence: CVSSAGGEQPQHF. DNA of the CDR3: TGTGTCAGCAGCGCAGGGGGCGAGCAGCCCCAGCATTTT.

The chain carries TRBV19 and TRBJ2-2; possibly TRBD1 for D (6 bases). Germline V gene lookup returns CDR1 LNHDA and CDR2 SQIVND (reference sequence). The CDR3 is 14 residues long. The CDR3 bases are TGTGTCAGCCTACAGGGACCGAACACCGGGGAGCTGTTTTTT. It yields the protein CVSLQGPNTGELFF.

As regards this clonotype: The CDR3 does not close with the conserved phenylalanine or tryptophan, likely indicating a read error. The CDR3 coding sequence is TGTGCCAGCAGCTTGGGCCTAGCCGGTGGCGGAGAGACCCAGTACCTC. Its protein product is CASSLGLAGGGETQYL. The rearrangement uses TRBV5-4 and TRBJ2-5; D might be TRBD2 (5 bases). Germline V gene sequence: CDR1 SGHNT, CDR2 YYREEE (reference sequence). This CDR3 is built from 16 residues. Trimming pared 0 bases from V and 4 bases from J, leaving 16 bases between.

V gene TRBV4-1 combines with J gene TRBJ2-2; TRBD1 aligns across 9 bases. In germline, CDR1 is MGHRA, CDR2 YSYEKL. There are 15 residues in the CDR3. The V gene end was trimmed by 8 bases and the J gene end by 7 bases; junction bases not matched to a gene: 11. The CDR3 loop reads CASRRDRVFGGELFF. CDR3 DNA: TGCGCCAGCCGTCGGGACAGGGTTTTCGGCGGGGAGCTGTTTTTT.

This clonotype was counted between two and nine times. The chain links TRBV27 to TRBJ2-2; D gene uncertain. Trimming cost V 5 bases and J 1 base, with 2 bases left between them. CDR3 length: 12 residues. Germline CDR1 is MNHEY and CDR2 is SMNVEV (reference sequence). The CDR3 loop reads CASSMNTGELFF. In nucleotides, the CDR3 is TGTGCCAGCAGTATGAACACCGGGGAGCTGTTTTTT.

Note on this clonotype: A read error may account for a junction end that differs from germline. CDR3 nucleotides: TGCAGTGCTCGCCCCGGCGGCGGGAGGTCCAAAAACATTCAGTGCTTC. It encodes CSARPGGGRSKNIQCF. This sequence joins TRBV20-1 and TRBJ2-4, with 8 nucleotides matching TRBD2. CDR3 length: 16 amino acids. CDR1 and CDR2 (germline): DFQATT, SNEGSKA (reference sequence).

On this clonotype: Mismatch with germline at one junction end may stem from a read error. The genes are TRBV30 and TRBJ1-1; D ambiguous. The germline CDR1 and CDR2 sequences are GTSNPN and SVGIG (reference sequence). CDR3 size: 16 residues. The DNA of the CDR3 is TGTGTCTGGAGTGCCCCCCTACCCCGCGGGAACACTGAAGCTCTCTTT. Translated: CVWSAPLPRGNTEALF.

This clonotype occurred once. A junction end diverges from the germline sequence, so it may reflect a read error. The chain couples TRBV11-2 to TRBJ2-2; D gene uncertain. This CDR3 spans 12 amino acids. Germline CDR1 reads SGHAT; CDR2 reads FQNNGV. The chain's CDR3 is CASNINTWELFF. The CDR3 bases are TGTGCCAGCAACATAAACACCTGGGAGCTGTTTTTT.